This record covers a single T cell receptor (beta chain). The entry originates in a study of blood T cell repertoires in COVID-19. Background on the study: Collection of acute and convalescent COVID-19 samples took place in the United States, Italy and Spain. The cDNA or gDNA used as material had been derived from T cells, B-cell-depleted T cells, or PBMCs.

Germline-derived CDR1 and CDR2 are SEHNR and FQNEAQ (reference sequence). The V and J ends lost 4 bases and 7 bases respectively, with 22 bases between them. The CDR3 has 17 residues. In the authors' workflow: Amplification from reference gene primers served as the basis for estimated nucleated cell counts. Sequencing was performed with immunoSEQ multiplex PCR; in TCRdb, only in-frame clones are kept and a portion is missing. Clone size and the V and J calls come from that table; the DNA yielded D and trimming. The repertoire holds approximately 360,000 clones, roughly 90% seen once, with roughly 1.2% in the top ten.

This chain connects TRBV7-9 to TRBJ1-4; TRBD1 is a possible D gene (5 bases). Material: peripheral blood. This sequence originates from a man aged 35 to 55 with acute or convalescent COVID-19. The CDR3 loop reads CASSSIDSAYGGEKLFF. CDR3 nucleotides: TGTGCCAGCAGCTCCATAGACAGTGCCTACGGTGGTGAAAAACTGTTTTTT.